What follows are 15 T cell receptor beta chains derived from one specimen sequenced in a study of cytomegalovirus exposure and HLA in healthy donors. In the PCR, 60 Vbeta and 13 Jbeta primers were used. Measured with immunoSEQ multiplex PCR; TCRdb has only the in-frame clones, and not every one. The sample has about 170,000 clones; around 83% are singletons. What was sequenced was PBMCs. Receptors originate from a man between 18 and 29 years old in good health and CMV-seropositive.

This chain uses TRBV6-1 with TRBJ1-5, with D perhaps matching TRBD1 (6 bases). Germline-derived CDR1 and CDR2 are MNHNS and SASEGT. The V end was cut by 5 bases, the J end by 2 bases, with 13 bases between. The CDR3 is made up of 15 amino acids. In DNA form, the CDR3 reads TGTGCCAGCAGTTTACAGGGCCGGGGCAATCAGCCCCAGCATTTT. This codes for CASSLQGRGNQPQHF.

The chain carries TRBV5-5 and TRBJ1-6; a weak D match, TRBD1 (5 bases). This CDR3 spans 18 amino acids. Trimming left V 0 bases short and J 6 bases short, with 19 bases between. Germline lookup yields CDR1 SGHKS and CDR2 YYEKEE (reference sequence). CDR3 in DNA: TGTGCCAGCAGCTTGGAGTTTCCCCTGGGGCTATTTAATTCACCCCTCCACTTT. It translates to CASSLEFPLGLFNSPLHF.

The chain joins TRBV5-6 to TRBJ1-5, with TRBD1 as a possible D gene (6 bases). Germline-derived CDR1 and CDR2 are SGHDT and YYEEEE. The CDR3 runs to 15 residues. Trimming pared 0 bases from V and 3 bases from J, leaving 10 bases between. CDR3: CASSLARDINQPQHF. The CDR3, as DNA: TGTGCCAGCAGCTTGGCACGGGACATCAATCAGCCCCAGCATTTT. Complete variable domain (other parts from reference TRBV5-6 and TRBJ1-5): DAGVTQSPTHLIKTRGQQVTLRCSPKSGHDTVSWYQQALGQGPQFIFQYYEEEERQRGNFPDRFSGHQFPNYSSELNVNALLLGDSALYLCASSLARDINQPQHFGDGTRLSIL.

This chain links TRBV5-8 with TRBJ2-3, with D uncertain. CDR3 length equals 16 residues. From germline, CDR1 is SGHTS and CDR2 YDEGEE. V was shortened by 3 bases and J by 0 bases, with 14 bases between the two germline ends. CDR3 nucleotide sequence: TGTGCCAGCAGCTCAATCCCTACGGTTAGCACAGATACGCAGTATTTT. Its translation is CASSSIPTVSTDTQYF.

The V and J genes are TRBV5-5 and TRBJ1-2, with D maybe TRBD1 (6 bases). Trimming took off 0 bases at V and 4 bases at J, with 13 bases between the two ends. The CDR3 is 15 amino acids. The germline CDR1 and CDR2 sequences are SGHKS and YYEKEE (reference sequence). The chain's CDR3 is CASSLGPGTFYGYTF. CDR3 in DNA: TGTGCCAGCAGCTTGGGGCCCGGGACATTCTATGGCTACACCTTC.

The chain's CDR3 is CASRARPTSSYEQYF. CDR3 bases: TGTGCCAGCAGGGCCCGACCGACTAGCTCCTACGAGCAGTACTTC. The rearrangement links TRBV6-5 to TRBJ2-5, with D perhaps TRBD2 (6 bases). Judging by the DNA end, TRBJ2-7 fits better; the J call may be wrong. The germline V gene has CDR1 MNHEY and CDR2 SVGAGI. The CDR3 extends over 15 amino acids.

V usage is TRBV6-1 and J usage is TRBJ1-1; D gene uncertain. The V and J ends lost 6 bases and 0 bases respectively, with 11 bases between them. Germline V gene lookup returns CDR1 MNHNS and CDR2 SASEGT. The CDR3 consists of 14 residues. CDR3 nucleotides: TGTGCCAGCAGGGTGACGGAGATGAACACTGAAGCTTTCTTT. Translated, it gives CASRVTEMNTEAFF.

The J gene is TRBJ2-7, the V gene TRBV27, with 10 bases fitting TRBD2. Trimming took 2 bases from V and 5 from J; bases not matched to a gene: 6. Germline V gives CDR1 MNHEY, CDR2 SMNVEV (reference sequence). The CDR3 is 15 residues long. The CDR3 coding sequence is TGTGCCAGCAGTTTAGGGAGCGGGGGGGCCAACGAGCAGTACTTC. It encodes CASSLGSGGANEQYF.

This chain uses TRBV12-5 with TRBJ1-1; D is unresolved. CDR1 and CDR2 (germline): LGHNT, FRNRAP. There are 12 residues in the CDR3. Trimming took off 0 bases at V and 7 bases at J, with 6 bases between the two ends. This CDR3 is CASGLVLGEAFF. CDR3 sequence (DNA): TGTGCTAGTGGTTTGGTACTAGGTGAAGCTTTCTTT.

This rearrangement joins TRBV18 to TRBJ2-5; 8 nucleotides match TRBD2. The V segment lost 3 bases and the J segment 2 bases; nucleotides outside the gene matches: 2. Germline loops: CDR1 KGHSH, CDR2 LQKENI. CDR3 length: 14 amino acids. CDR3 nucleotide sequence: TGTGCCAGCTCACCTTCGGGGGGGCAAGAGACCCAGTACTTC. This codes for CASSPSGGQETQYF.

The V and J genes are TRBV7-2 and TRBJ2-1, with 12 nucleotides matching TRBD2. Trimming took 5 bases from V and 7 from J; bases not matched to a gene: 3. Germline V CDR1 and CDR2: SGHTA, FQGNSA. The CDR3 contains 14 residues. The CDR3 region is CASSVTSGGNEQFF. The CDR3 DNA sequence: TGTGCCAGCAGCGTCACTAGCGGGGGGAATGAGCAGTTCTTC.

The V gene is TRBV9, the J gene TRBJ2-6; a weak D match, TRBD2 (6 bases). V was trimmed by 1 base and J by 8 bases, leaving 13 bases between them. Per germline, CDR1 SGDLS and CDR2 YYNGEE. This CDR3 spans 15 amino acids. The CDR3 sequence is CASSVNPGGSNVLTF. CDR3 nucleotide sequence: TGTGCCAGCAGCGTAAATCCTGGGGGGTCCAACGTCCTGACTTTC.

The J gene is TRBJ2-3, the V gene TRBV19; 7 bases map to TRBD2. This CDR3 comprises 17 residues. Germline CDR1 and CDR2: LNHDA and SQIVND (reference sequence). V lost 1 base to trimming and J lost 4 bases; unmatched junction nucleotides: 11. As DNA, the CDR3 is TGTGCCAGTAGTATAGGATCGGGGGGAGTGGGGCCAGATACGCAGTATTTT. This encodes CASSIGSGGVGPDTQYF.

CDR3 in DNA: TGCGCCAGCAGCTTGGGGGGGGGAGACCAGCCCCAGCATTTT. It yields the protein CASSLGGGDQPQHF. The chain is built from TRBV5-1 and TRBJ1-5, with D possibly being TRBD1 (5 bases). V was pared by 0 bases and J by 7 bases, with 11 bases between. The germline CDR1 and CDR2 sequences are SGHRS and YFSETQ. The CDR3 length is 14 residues.

The chain couples TRBV11-2 to TRBJ2-1; 9 nucleotides align to TRBD2. V trimming: 3 bases; J trimming: 4 bases; junction bases outside the gene matches: 10. CDR3 size: 17 residues. Germline CDR1 and CDR2: SGHAT and FQNNGV. CDR3 DNA sequence: TGTGCCAGCAGCTTCAGCTTCGGGACTAGCTGGTACAATGAGCAGTTCTTC. Protein product: CASSFSFGTSWYNEQFF.